Below are 28 T cell receptor beta chains sequenced from a single sample in a study of blood T cell repertoires in COVID-19. Clones were read by immunoSEQ multiplex PCR, and TCRdb kept only the in-frame ones, dropping some. The sample contains approximately 75,000 clones, around 88% of which appear only once. Sequencing was carried out using peripheral blood. The receptors were gathered from a man of 80 years or more with COVID-19, enrolled during active disease.

The J gene is TRBJ1-5, the V gene TRBV7-2; D is unclear. Germline V gene data show CDR1 as SGHTA and CDR2 as FQGNSA. The V and J ends lost 5 bases and 7 bases respectively, with 12 bases between them. This CDR3 has 13 residues. CDR3 amino acids: CASSPTKGQPQHF. CDR3 nucleotide sequence: TGTGCCAGCAGCCCGACTAAAGGGCAGCCCCAGCATTTT.

This sequence joins TRBV15 and TRBJ2-5, with D tentatively TRBD1 (5 bases). Germline values: CDR1 LNHNV, CDR2 YYDKDF (reference sequence). Trimming left V 4 bases short and J 5 bases short, with 8 bases between. The CDR3 is 12 residues long. The CDR3 coding sequence is TGTGCCACCAGCACCAACAGGGAGACCCAGTACTTC. Protein product: CATSTNRETQYF.

The V call is TRBV3-1 (or the pseudogene TRBV3-2), the J call TRBJ2-2, with TRBD1 matching over 8 bases. V was pared by 0 bases and J by 8 bases, with 8 bases of the junction left unmatched. The CDR3 runs to 16 residues. CDR1 and CDR2 from the germline V gene are LGHDT and YNNKEL (reference sequence). This CDR3 is CASSQELGQAAGELFF. The CDR3 DNA reads TGTGCCAGCAGCCAAGAATTGGGACAGGCGGCGGGGGAGCTGTTTTTT.

The chain has TRBV2 and TRBJ2-1, with D possibly TRBD2 on 5 matching bases. Trimming cost V 4 bases and J 9 bases, with 16 bases left between them. The CDR3 sequence is 14 residues long. Germline CDR1 is SNHLY and CDR2 is FYNNEI. This CDR3 is CASSVGTSRGEQFF. CDR3 in DNA: TGTGCCAGCAGTGTTGGTACCTCTCGGGGTGAGCAGTTCTTC. The entire variable domain, with the rest obtained from reference TRBV2 and TRBJ2-1, is as follows: EPEVTQTPSHQVTQMGQEVILRCVPISNHLYFYWYRQILGQKVEFLVSFYNNEISEKSEIFDDQFSVERPDGSNFTLKIRSTKLEDSAMYFCASSVGTSRGEQFFGPGTRLTVL.

V is TRBV4-1 and J is TRBJ2-7, with D possibly being TRBD2 (6 bases). Trimming left V 0 bases short and J 3 bases short, with 12 bases between. Germline CDR1 and CDR2: MGHRA and YSYEKL. The CDR3 length is 15 residues. The CDR3 is CASSQDVIAVYEQYF. CDR3 sequence (DNA): TGCGCCAGCAGCCAAGATGTAATAGCGGTCTACGAGCAGTACTTC.

This clone was picked up one time. This sequence joins TRBV24-1 and TRBJ1-6; TRBD1 aligns across 12 bases. V gave up 6 bases and J gave up 5 bases; unmatched junction bases: 13. The CDR3 totals 19 residues. Germline CDR1 reads KGHDR; CDR2 reads SFDVKD. CDR3 in DNA: TGTGCCACCAGTAATCACCGGGACAGGGGGCTTGGTGATAATTCACCCCTCCACTTT. It is translated as CATSNHRDRGLGDNSPLHF.

This sequence joins TRBV6-5 and TRBJ2-5; possibly TRBD1 for D (7 bases). Trimming took off 0 bases at V and 4 bases at J, with 9 bases between the two ends. The CDR3 sequence is 14 residues long. CDR1 MNHEY and CDR2 SVGAGI come from the germline V gene. The chain's CDR3 is CASSYSQGGETQYF. The CDR3 DNA follows: TGTGCCAGCAGTTACTCTCAGGGGGGAGAGACCCAGTACTTC.

This chain connects TRBV9 to TRBJ1-1; TRBD1 is a possible D gene (5 bases). Germline-derived CDR1 and CDR2 are SGDLS and YYNGEE. V was clipped by 0 bases and J by 1 base, with 10 bases between them. The CDR3 has 15 residues. The CDR3, as DNA: TGTGCCAGCAGCGTAGGCAGCAGGGCGAACACTGAAGCTTTCTTT. It encodes CASSVGSRANTEAFF. The full variable domain, completed using reference TRBV9 and TRBJ1-1, is DSGVTQTPKHLITATGQRVTLRCSPRSGDLSVYWYQQSLDQGLQFLIQYYNGEERAKGNILERFSAQQFPDLHSELNLSSLELGDSALYFCASSVGSRANTEAFFGQGTRLTVV.

The chain uses TRBV19 and TRBJ1-4; 9 bases line up with TRBD1. J was trimmed by 8 bases and V by 3 bases; bases with no gene match: 7. In germline, CDR1 is LNHDA, CDR2 SQIVND (reference sequence). This CDR3 comprises 15 residues. This CDR3 is CASSIAGTGREKLFF. CDR3 DNA sequence: TGTGCCAGTAGTATCGCCGGGACAGGGCGAGAAAAACTGTTTTTT.

The rearrangement joins TRBV6-5 to TRBJ1-5; D unclear. There are 14 residues in the CDR3. Germline loops: CDR1 MNHEY, CDR2 SVGAGI. The V gene lost 5 bases and the J gene lost 0 bases, with 8 bases spanning the gap. The CDR3 protein is CASSPEASNQPQHF. CDR3 DNA: TGTGCCAGCAGTCCCGAGGCTAGCAATCAGCCCCAGCATTTT.

A single count supports this clone. V usage is TRBV2 and J usage is TRBJ2-2; perhaps TRBD1 as D (6 bases). The V and J ends lost 11 bases and 0 bases respectively, with 10 bases between them. This CDR3 region has 13 residues. Germline V CDR1 and CDR2: SNHLY, FYNNEI. In DNA, the CDR3 is TGTGCCGCCGGGACATCGAACACCGGGGAGCTGTTTTTT. Translation gives CAAGTSNTGELFF. Filled out from reference TRBV2 and TRBJ2-2, the complete variable domain reads EPEVTQTPSHQVTQMGQEVILRCVPISNHLYFYWYRQILGQKVEFLVSFYNNEISEKSEIFDDQFSVERPDGSNFTLKIRSTKLEDSAMYFCAAGTSNTGELFFGEGSRLTVL.

This chain uses TRBV5-1 with TRBJ1-1; TRBD1 matches 9 bases. The trim removed 3 bases at V and 5 bases at J, leaving 5 bases unmatched. Per germline, CDR1 SGHRS and CDR2 YFSETQ. This CDR3 comprises 14 residues. Here the CDR3 DNA reads TGCGCCAGCAGCTCGACAGGGGGAAGTACTGAAGCTTTCTTT. The encoded protein is CASSSTGGSTEAFF.

This rearrangement joins TRBV6-5 to TRBJ2-7, with D possibly TRBD1 on 5 matching bases. The CDR3 covers 11 residues. Germline loops: CDR1 MNHEY, CDR2 SVGAGI. V gave up 9 bases and J gave up 6 bases, with 12 bases separating them. CDR3 sequence (DNA): TGTGCCAGTTCATTTCAGGGCGAGCAGTACTTC. Translation gives CASSFQGEQYF.

This sequence joins TRBV12-3 or TRBV12-4 and TRBJ1-1; D unresolved. Trimming stripped 1 base from V and 1 base from J, with 4 bases between. There are 13 residues in the CDR3. The DNA of the CDR3 is TGTGCCAGCAGTTTAGGCGGGAACACTGAAGCTTTCTTT. Its protein is CASSLGGNTEAFF.

There are a few counts of this clone. This chain uses TRBV7-9 with TRBJ1-2; D unclear. Germline V gene sequence: CDR1 SEHNR, CDR2 FQNEAQ (reference sequence). The length of the CDR3 is 14 residues. The V end lost 1 base, the J end lost 2 bases, and 8 bases lay between the germline ends. CDR3 coding DNA: TGTGCCAGCAGCTTAGGCGGCCTAAACTATGGCTACACCTTC. Its translation is CASSLGGLNYGYTF.

This chain links TRBV3-1 (or the pseudogene TRBV3-2) with TRBJ2-1; the D gene is possibly TRBD1 (6 bases). This CDR3 is built from 14 residues. Germline values: CDR1 LGHDT, CDR2 YNNKEL (reference sequence). The V gene lost 8 bases and the J gene lost 2 bases, with 13 bases spanning the gap. Here the CDR3 reads CASGSRGTYNEQFF. CDR3 nucleotide sequence: TGTGCCAGCGGGAGCAGGGGAACCTACAATGAGCAGTTCTTC.

The gene calls are TRBV9 and TRBJ1-1; tentative D call: TRBD1 (5 bases). From germline, CDR1 is SGDLS and CDR2 YYNGEE. Deletions cut 5 bases from V and 0 bases from J, with 11 bases between. The CDR3 is made up of 14 amino acids. DNA for the CDR3: TGTGCCAGCAGTCTCGGGGGGGTGAACACTGAAGCTTTCTTT. Its translation: CASSLGGVNTEAFF.

This rearrangement joins TRBV28 to TRBJ1-1; D is undetermined. V lost 3 bases to trimming and J lost 7 bases, with 12 bases between them. The CDR3 spans 13 residues. Germline V lookup: CDR1 MDHEN, CDR2 SYDVKM. CDR3 protein: CASSFGGRGEAFF. The CDR3 DNA follows: TGTGCCAGCAGTTTCGGTGGGCGGGGTGAAGCTTTCTTT. The full variable domain, completed using reference TRBV28 and TRBJ1-1, is DVKVTQSSRYLVKRTGEKVFLECVQDMDHENMFWYRQDPGLGLRLIYFSYDVKMKEKGDIPEGYSVSREKKERFSLILESASTNQTSMYLCASSFGGRGEAFFGQGTRLTVV.

The chain recombines TRBV6-2 or TRBV6-3 with TRBJ2-7; 8 bases fit TRBD1. The junction had 6 bases not matched to a gene; V was cut back by 3 bases and J by 2 bases. Germline-derived CDR1 and CDR2 are MNHEY and SVGEGT. This CDR3 comprises 15 residues. This CDR3 reads CASSYGGQATYEQYF. CDR3 nucleotides: TGTGCCAGCAGTTATGGGGGACAGGCCACCTACGAGCAGTACTTC.

The chain employs TRBV5-5 and TRBJ1-4; D unclear. Trimming took 6 bases from V and 1 from J, leaving 13 bases between them. CDR1 is SGHKS, CDR2 YYEKEE, per germline (reference sequence). The CDR3 runs 15 residues. DNA for the CDR3: TGTGCCAGCACCACGCCCGGTCTAACTAATGAAAAACTGTTTTTT. Protein product: CASTTPGLTNEKLFF.

The V and J genes are TRBV2 and TRBJ1-6, with D uncertain. With 9 bases removed from V and 6 bases from J, the gap between germline ends came to 12 bases. The germline V gene encodes CDR1 SNHLY and CDR2 FYNNEI. The CDR3 spans 13 residues. The CDR3 reads CASSTESNSPLHF. The DNA of the CDR3 is TGTGCCAGTTCGACGGAGTCTAATTCACCCCTCCACTTT. Looking up the rest from reference TRBV2 and TRBJ1-6 gives the full variable domain: EPEVTQTPSHQVTQMGQEVILRCVPISNHLYFYWYRQILGQKVEFLVSFYNNEISEKSEIFDDQFSVERPDGSNFTLKIRSTKLEDSAMYFCASSTESNSPLHFGNGTRLTVT.

V and J are TRBV6-5 and TRBJ1-1, with TRBD1 as a possible D gene (6 bases). In germline, CDR1 is MNHEY, CDR2 SVGAGI. With 0 bases removed from V and 6 bases from J, the gap between germline ends came to 14 bases. This CDR3 is 15 amino acids long. The CDR3 here is CASSYSRGRRAEAFF. CDR3 sequence (DNA): TGTGCCAGCAGTTACTCGAGGGGGAGAAGAGCTGAAGCTTTCTTT.

The chain employs TRBV6-2 or TRBV6-3 and TRBJ2-3, with TRBD1 as a possible D gene (5 bases). Germline CDR1 reads MNHEY; CDR2 reads SVGEGT. The length of the CDR3 is 15 residues. Deletions cut 2 bases from V and 6 bases from J, with 15 bases between. The CDR3 reads CASSYDPIQVDTQYF. CDR3 DNA: TGTGCCAGCAGTTACGACCCTATACAGGTCGATACGCAGTATTTT.

Only a few counts were recorded for this clone. The CDR3 is CASSQGRGPYEQYF. CDR3 sequence (DNA): TGTGCCAGCAGCCAAGGGAGAGGCCCCTACGAGCAGTACTTC. V usage is TRBV3-1 (or the pseudogene TRBV3-2) and J usage is TRBJ2-7; no definite D call. The CDR3 sequence is 14 residues long. The ends were cut back, 1 base at V and 2 bases at J, with 9 bases in the middle. CDR1 and CDR2 from the germline V gene are LGHDT and YNNKEL (reference sequence).

This rearrangement joins TRBV4-2 to TRBJ2-2, with D possibly matching TRBD2 (5 bases). The length of the CDR3 is 15 residues. The germline V gene encodes CDR1 LGHNA and CDR2 YNFKEQ. The ends were cut back, 1 base at V and 2 bases at J, with 8 bases in the middle. CDR3 sequence (DNA): TGTGCCAGCAGCCAAGGAGGGCTAAACACCGGGGAGCTGTTTTTT. Its protein product is CASSQGGLNTGELFF.

This chain uses TRBV18 with TRBJ1-4, with D unresolved. Per germline, CDR1 KGHSH and CDR2 LQKENI. The CDR3 sequence is 15 residues long. Trimming removed 6 bases at V and 8 bases at J, with 19 bases between. The CDR3 DNA sequence: TGTGCCAGCTCGCCGAGACCTCCCGGCGGGGAAAAACTGTTTTTT. Translation: CASSPRPPGGEKLFF.

The chain recombines TRBV5-1 with TRBJ1-1; D may be TRBD1 (5 bases). Per germline, CDR1 SGHRS and CDR2 YFSETQ. With 0 bases removed from V and 5 bases from J, the gap between germline ends came to 11 bases. The CDR3 length is 14 residues. The CDR3 reads CASSLARGWTEAFF. In DNA form, the CDR3 reads TGCGCCAGCAGCTTGGCTAGGGGATGGACTGAAGCTTTCTTT.

This rearrangement joins TRBV6-7 to TRBJ1-1; D not resolved. TRBV6-7 is reported as an ORF; its role is uncertain. V lost 0 bases to trimming and J lost 7 bases, with 18 bases between them. The CDR3 totals 16 residues. The CDR3 loop is CASSYSRLSLVCEAFF. The CDR3 nucleotides are TGTGCCAGCAGTTACTCGAGATTGAGTCTGGTCTGTGAAGCTTTCTTT.